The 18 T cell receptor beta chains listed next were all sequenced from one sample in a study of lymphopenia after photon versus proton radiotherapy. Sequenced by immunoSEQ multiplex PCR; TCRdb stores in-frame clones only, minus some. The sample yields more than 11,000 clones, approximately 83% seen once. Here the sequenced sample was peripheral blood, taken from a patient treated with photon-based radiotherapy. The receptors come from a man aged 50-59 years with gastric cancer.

CDR3 DNA sequence: TGTGCCAGCAGTTCGGGGTTTCGGGAGCTGTTTTTT. It is translated as CASSSGFRELFF. V gene TRBV27 combines with J gene TRBJ2-2; weak D call: TRBD2 (5 bases). The V gene's germline CDR1 is MNHEY and CDR2 SMNVEV (reference sequence). The CDR3 is made up of 12 amino acids. V dropped 4 bases and J dropped 9 bases, with 9 bases sitting between them.

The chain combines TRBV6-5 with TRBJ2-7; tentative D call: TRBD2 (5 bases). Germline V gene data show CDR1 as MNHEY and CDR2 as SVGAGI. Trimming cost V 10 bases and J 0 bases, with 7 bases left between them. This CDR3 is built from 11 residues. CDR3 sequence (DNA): TGTGCCAAGGACTGCTCCTACGAGCAGTACGTC. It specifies CAKDCSYEQYV.

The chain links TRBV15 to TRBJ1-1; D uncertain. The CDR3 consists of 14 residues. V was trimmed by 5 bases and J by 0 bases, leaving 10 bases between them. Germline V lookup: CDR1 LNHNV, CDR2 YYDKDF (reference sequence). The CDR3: CATSQDNMNTEAFF. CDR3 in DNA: TGTGCCACCAGCCAGGATAACATGAACACTGAAGCTTTCTTT. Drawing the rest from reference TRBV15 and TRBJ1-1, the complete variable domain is DAMVIQNPRYQVTQFGKPVTLSCSQTLNHNVMYWYQQKSSQAPKLLFHYYDKDFNNEADTPDNFQSRRPNTSFCFLDIRSPGLGDTAMYLCATSQDNMNTEAFFGQGTRLTVV.

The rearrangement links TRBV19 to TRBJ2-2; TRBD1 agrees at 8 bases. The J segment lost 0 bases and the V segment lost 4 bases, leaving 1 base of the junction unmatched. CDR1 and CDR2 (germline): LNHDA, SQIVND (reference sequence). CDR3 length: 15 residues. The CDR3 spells CASSKDRANTGELFF. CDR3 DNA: TGTGCCAGTAGTAAGGACAGGGCGAACACCGGGGAGCTGTTTTTT.

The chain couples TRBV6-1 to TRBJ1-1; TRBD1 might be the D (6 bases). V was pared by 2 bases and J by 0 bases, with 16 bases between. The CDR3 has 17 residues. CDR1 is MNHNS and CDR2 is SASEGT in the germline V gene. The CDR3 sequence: CASSEFNWAGVNTEAFF. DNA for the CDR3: TGTGCCAGCAGTGAATTTAATTGGGCAGGGGTGAACACTGAAGCTTTCTTT.

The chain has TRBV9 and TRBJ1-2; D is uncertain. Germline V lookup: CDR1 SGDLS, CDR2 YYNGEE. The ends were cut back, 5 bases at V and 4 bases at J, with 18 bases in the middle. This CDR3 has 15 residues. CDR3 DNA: TGTGCCAGCAGTCACCACTCGGAAGGTCTCTATGGCTACACCTTC. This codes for CASSHHSEGLYGYTF.

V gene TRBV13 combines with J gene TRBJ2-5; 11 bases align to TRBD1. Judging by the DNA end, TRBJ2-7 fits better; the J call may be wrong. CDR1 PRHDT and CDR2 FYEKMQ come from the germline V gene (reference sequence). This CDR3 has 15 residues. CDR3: CASSLSGQGAYEQYF. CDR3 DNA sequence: TGTGCCAGCAGCTTATCGGGACAGGGGGCCTACGAGCAGTACTTC.

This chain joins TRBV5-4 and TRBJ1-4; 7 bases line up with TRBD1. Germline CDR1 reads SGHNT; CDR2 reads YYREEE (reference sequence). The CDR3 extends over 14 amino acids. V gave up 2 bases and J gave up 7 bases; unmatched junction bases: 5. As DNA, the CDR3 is TGTGCCAGCAGCTTTAGTCAGGGGGGTGAAAAACTGTTTTTT. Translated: CASSFSQGGEKLFF.

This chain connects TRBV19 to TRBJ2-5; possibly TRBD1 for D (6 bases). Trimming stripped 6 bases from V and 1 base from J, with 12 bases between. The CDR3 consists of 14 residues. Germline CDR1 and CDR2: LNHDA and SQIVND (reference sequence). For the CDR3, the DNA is TGTGCCAGTAGAAGGGGACACGGCCAAGAGACCCAGTACTTC. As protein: CASRRGHGQETQYF.

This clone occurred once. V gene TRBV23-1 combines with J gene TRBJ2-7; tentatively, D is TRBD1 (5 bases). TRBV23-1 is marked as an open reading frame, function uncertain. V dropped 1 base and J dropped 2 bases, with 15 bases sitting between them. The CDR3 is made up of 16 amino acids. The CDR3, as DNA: TGCGCCAGCAGTCAATGGGGTACAGGAAAAGCCTACGAGCAGTACTTC. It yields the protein CASSQWGTGKAYEQYF.

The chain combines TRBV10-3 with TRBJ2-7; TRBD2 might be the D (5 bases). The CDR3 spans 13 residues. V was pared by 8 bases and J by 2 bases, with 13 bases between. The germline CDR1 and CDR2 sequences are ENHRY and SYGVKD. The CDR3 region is CAIRAGATYEQYV. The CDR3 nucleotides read TGTGCCATCCGGGCGGGTGCAACCTACGAGCAGTACGTC.

DNA of the CDR3: TGTGCCAGCTCACCACCTTTTCCTCAAGAGACCCAGTACTTC. Amino acid sequence: CASSPPFPQETQYF. This chain uses TRBV18 with TRBJ2-5, with D uncertain. The ends were cut back, 0 bases at V and 2 bases at J, with 7 bases in the middle. The germline V gene encodes CDR1 KGHSH and CDR2 LQKENI. CDR3 size: 14 residues.

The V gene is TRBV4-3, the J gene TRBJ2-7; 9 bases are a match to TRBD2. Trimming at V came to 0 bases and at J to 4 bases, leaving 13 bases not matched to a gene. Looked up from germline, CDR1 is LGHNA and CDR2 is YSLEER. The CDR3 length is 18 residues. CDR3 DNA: TGCGCCAGCAGCCAAGAATCCCCAGCGGCGGGGGGGACTTACGAGCAGTACTTC. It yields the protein CASSQESPAAGGTYEQYF.

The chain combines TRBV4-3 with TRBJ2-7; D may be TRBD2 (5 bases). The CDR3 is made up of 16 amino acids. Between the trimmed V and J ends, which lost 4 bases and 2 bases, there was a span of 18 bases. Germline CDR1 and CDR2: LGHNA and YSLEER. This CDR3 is CASSPPPGGAPYEQYF. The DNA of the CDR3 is TGCGCCAGCAGCCCCCCCCCAGGAGGAGCTCCCTACGAGCAGTACTTC.

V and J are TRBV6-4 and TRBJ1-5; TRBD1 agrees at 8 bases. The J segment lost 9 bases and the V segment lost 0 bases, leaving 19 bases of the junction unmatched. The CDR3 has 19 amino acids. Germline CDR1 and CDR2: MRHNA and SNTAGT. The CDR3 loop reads CASSDSLKIGQGRVGPQHF. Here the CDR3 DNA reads TGTGCCAGCAGTGACTCACTAAAAATCGGACAGGGAAGAGTTGGGCCCCAGCATTTT.

CDR3 residues: CAWSRPLEEGQYF. The DNA of the CDR3 is TGTGCCTGGAGCCGACCGTTAGAGGAGGGGCAGTACTTC. The J gene is TRBJ2-7, the V gene TRBV30; maybe TRBD2 (6 bases). Trimming removed 3 bases from V and 9 bases from J, with 18 bases in between. The CDR3 totals 13 residues. CDR1 GTSNPN and CDR2 SVGIG come from the germline V gene (reference sequence). Using reference TRBV30 and TRBJ2-7 for the parts outside the CDR3, the full variable domain is SQTIHQWPATLVQPVGSPLSLECTVEGTSNPNLYWYRQAAGRGLQLLFYSVGIGQISSEVPQNLSASRPQDRQFILSSKKLLLSDSGFYLCAWSRPLEEGQYFGPGTRLTVT.

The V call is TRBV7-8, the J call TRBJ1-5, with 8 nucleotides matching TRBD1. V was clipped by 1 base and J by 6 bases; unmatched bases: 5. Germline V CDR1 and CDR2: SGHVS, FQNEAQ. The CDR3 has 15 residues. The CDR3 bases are TGTGCCAGCAGCTTAGATCAGGGGGCGAGTCAGCCCCAGCATTTT. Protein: CASSLDQGASQPQHF.

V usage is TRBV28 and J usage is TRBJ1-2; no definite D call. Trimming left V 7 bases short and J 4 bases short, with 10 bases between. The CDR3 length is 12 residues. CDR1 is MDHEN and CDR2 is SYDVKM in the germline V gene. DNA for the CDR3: TGTGCCAGCACCGGGGTGGGCTATGGCTACACCTTC. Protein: CASTGVGYGYTF.